The rows below give T cell receptor beta chains drawn from one sample of a study of T-cell reconstitution after alpha-beta-depleted transplantation in children. TCRdb itself ran the PCR reads through MiXCR, one entry per CDR3 protein. This sample carries around 700,000 distinct CDR3 sequences, over 10% of them seen once, and the ten largest clones take 0.65% to 0.9%. The material was PBMCs, obtained before TCRalphabeta/CD19-depleted stem cell transplant. These TCRs come from a girl aged 2-9 years with congenital amegakaryocytic thrombocytopenia, due to receive a stem cell transplant. CDR3s include the opening cysteine and the closing phenylalanine or tryptophan. The D gene is left open where the match is weak. Clone sizes are given selectively: once, few, many, or a class where the clone is expanded.

d_call	v_call	j_call	clone_size	cdr3_nt	cdr3_aa
-	TRBV24-1	TRBJ2-2	-	TGTGCCACCAGTGATCTCCGATGGGCGAACACCGGGGAGCTGTTTTTT	CATSDLRWANTGELFF
-	TRBV5-4	TRBJ2-1	-	TGTGCCAGCAGCCCCCCTTCGAAGGGAGGCTACAATGAGCAGTTCTTC	CASSPPSKGGYNEQFF
-	TRBV5-1	TRBJ2-1	many	TGCGCCAGCAGCTTCCCTGACAGCTATGAGCAGTTCTTC	CASSFPDSYEQFF
TRBD2	TRBV5-1	TRBJ2-1	many	TGCGCCAGCAGCTTAGTATCCGGGACTAGCGTTGTCAGTAGTAGGTTCTTC	CASSLVSGTSVVSSRFF
TRBD1	TRBV28	TRBJ2-7	few	TGTGCCAGCAGCCCCGACAGGGTTCGCGAGCAGTACTTC	CASSPDRVREQYF
TRBD2	TRBV29-1	TRBJ2-7	many	TGCAGCGTTGTTCCGGGACTAGTGAATTTTGGCGAGCAGTACTTC	CSVVPGLVNFGEQYF
TRBD1	TRBV7-3	TRBJ2-7	-	TGTGCCAGCAGCTTAAGAGGGGGCGAGGGTTACGAGCAGTACTTC	CASSLRGGEGYEQYF
-	TRBV15	TRBJ2-2	few	TGTGCCACCAGCACCAATCGGCGACGCTACCTTACGAACACCGGGGAGCTGTTTTTT	CATSTNRRRYLTNTGELFF
TRBD1	TRBV29-1	TRBJ2-2	many	TGCAGCGTAGAACAGGGGGCATCGGCCGGGGAGCTGTTTTTT	CSVEQGASAGELFF
-	TRBV27	TRBJ1-5	-	TGTGCCAGCAGTCAAACCGCGACCGGTGGGGGGAATCAGCCCCAGCATTTT	CASSQTATGGGNQPQHF
-	TRBV5-1	TRBJ2-4	many	TGCGCCAGCAGCCGCGGGACTTTCTCCGAAACATTTCAGTACTTC	CASSRGTFSETFQYF
TRBD2	TRBV9	TRBJ2-7	-	TGTGCCAGCAGCGCCGAGATAGCGGGAGGTAACGAGCAGTACTTC	CASSAEIAGGNEQYF
TRBD2	TRBV7-2	TRBJ2-5	many	TGTGCCACCCAAGCGACGGGAGGGCCAACGGTGACCCAGTACTTC	CATQATGGPTVTQYF
-	TRBV24-1	TRBJ2-7	many	TGTGCCACCAGTGATCCAGGGTCTTCATCCTACGAGCAGTACTTC	CATSDPGSSSYEQYF
-	TRBV7-8	TRBJ2-1	few	TGTGCCAGCAGCTTTCAGCGGGCCCTTAATGAGCAGTTCTTC	CASSFQRALNEQFF
TRBD1	TRBV27	TRBJ2-7	-	TGTGGCAGCAGTTTAGATGGGACAGGGTTCTACGAGCAGTACTTC	CGSSLDGTGFYEQYF
TRBD1	TRBV20-1	TRBJ2-7	many	TGCAGTGCTATGGGGTCGGGACAGGCGACCTACGAGCAGTACTTC	CSAMGSGQATYEQYF
-	TRBV6-1	TRBJ2-7	-	TGTGCCAGCAGTGAACAGGCTCCACTGATGCCGTACTTC	CASSEQAPLMPYF
-	TRBV7-3	TRBJ2-1	few	TGTGCCAGCAGCTCACCGACTAGTGGGTATGAGCAGTTCTTC	CASSSPTSGYEQFF
-	TRBV12-3/TRBV12-4	TRBJ2-3	many	TGTGCCAGCAGTTTACACAGAGATACGCAGTATTTT	CASSLHRDTQYF
TRBD2	TRBV7-9	TRBJ2-7	-	TGTGCCGTCGGTCGAGGGACTACGACTTCCTACGAGCAGTACTTC	CAVGRGTTTSYEQYF
TRBD1	TRBV12-3/TRBV12-4	TRBJ2-7	many	TGTGCCAGCCAGGGGGAGACGTACGAGCAGTACTTC	CASQGETYEQYF
TRBD2	TRBV20-1	TRBJ2-1	-	TGCAGTGCTAGAGATCGGCGGGAGTACTACAATGAGCAGTTCTTC	CSARDRREYYNEQFF
-	TRBV20-1	TRBJ2-7	-	TGCAGTGCTAGAGAATATCCCCAGGGGATCTACGAGCAGTACTTC	CSAREYPQGIYEQYF
-	TRBV6-5	TRBJ1-1	-	TGTGCCAGCAGTTACTCCTCCCCAGTGAACACTGAAGCTTTCTTT	CASSYSSPVNTEAFF
-	TRBV18	TRBJ2-1	-	TGTGCCAGCTCACGAGAAGGTCGCTCCTACAATGAGCAGTTCTTC	CASSREGRSYNEQFF
-	TRBV5-6	TRBJ2-3	few	TGTGCCAGCAGCTCGGGTAGCGGAATGCGGGATACGCAGTATTTT	CASSSGSGMRDTQYF
TRBD1	TRBV4-1	TRBJ2-7	-	TGCGCCAGCAGCCAGACAGGGATTTCGTTCGAGCAGTACTTC	CASSQTGISFEQYF
-	TRBV28	TRBJ2-2	few	TGTGCCAGCAGTTCGAGGGGCCCCTACACCGGGGAGCTGTTTTTT	CASSSRGPYTGELFF
-	TRBV6-5	TRBJ1-2	-	TGTGCCAGCAGTACCTCGGACAGTGACTATGGCTACACCTTC	CASSTSDSDYGYTF
-	TRBV3-1	TRBJ1-5	-	TGTGCCAGCAGCCATGAGGGGTTGACTCAGCCCCAGCATTTT	CASSHEGLTQPQHF
-	TRBV20-1	TRBJ2-7	-	TGCAGTGCCCAACTAGTCCCCTACGAGCAGTACTTC	CSAQLVPYEQYF
-	TRBV5-1	TRBJ2-2	many	TGCGCCAGCAGCACCGGACAGACGAACACCGGGGAGCTGTTTTTT	CASSTGQTNTGELFF
TRBD2	TRBV30	TRBJ2-7	-	TGTGCCTGGAGTAATGGGGGGGGCGAGCAGTACTTC	CAWSNGGGEQYF
TRBD1	TRBV4-1	TRBJ1-6	few	TGCGCCAGCAGCTCTCCGGGACAGGAATTAATCCCCCTCCACTTT	CASSSPGQELIPLHF
-	TRBV5-1	TRBJ2-3	-	TGCGCCAGCAGCTTCGTACAGGGTCCCGCAGATACGCAGTATTTT	CASSFVQGPADTQYF
TRBD1	TRBV12-3/TRBV12-4	TRBJ2-1	many	TGTGCCAGCAGTATCGGGACAGGGGCTCTCTATGAGCAGTTCTTC	CASSIGTGALYEQFF
-	TRBV20-1	TRBJ1-5	-	TGCAGTGCTAGAAACAGGGTCAGCAATCAGCCCCAGCATTTT	CSARNRVSNQPQHF
TRBD2	TRBV20-1	TRBJ2-1	many	TGCAGTGCTGGGGATAGCGGGACATCCTACAATGAGCAGTTCTTC	CSAGDSGTSYNEQFF
TRBD1	TRBV10-3	TRBJ2-7	many	TGTGCCATCAGTGACCGGGACAGGGGATACGAGCAGTACTTC	CAISDRDRGYEQYF
TRBD2	TRBV20-1	TRBJ2-3	many	TGCAGTGCTAGGACTAGCTCCACAGATACGCAGTATTTT	CSARTSSTDTQYF
-	TRBV10-3	TRBJ2-1	-	TGTGCCTTCCGACAGGAGGGCAATGAGCAGTTCTTC	CAFRQEGNEQFF